These 10 T cell receptor beta chains share one sample of origin, sequenced in a study of early T cells in non-severe SARS-CoV-2 infection. In TCRdb, the 5' RACE reads were re-called with MiXCR into one record per CDR3 protein. The sample yields about 56,000 distinct CDR3 sequences, over 9.5% seen once. The sample consisted of whole blood. These receptors were obtained from an adult who was a healthcare worker with PCR-confirmed SARS-CoV-2 infection or an uninfected control (not recorded which).

This clonotype was seen ten or more times. The gene calls are TRBV23-1 and TRBJ2-7; D tentatively reads TRBD1 or TRBD2 (5 bases each). TRBV23-1 is labeled an ORF, and its function is uncertain. V was cut by 6 bases and J by 3 bases, with 21 bases left in between. The CDR3 spans 16 residues. The CDR3 DNA reads as TGCGCCAGCAGCCGTTGGGACCGCGGCTGGCACTACGAGCAGTACTTC. It translates to CASSRWDRGWHYEQYF.

This clonotype was detected only a few times. V and J are TRBV20-1 and TRBJ1-2, with 7 bases identical to TRBD1. V was pared by 3 bases and J by 4 bases, with 8 bases of the junction left unmatched. The CDR3 extends over 14 amino acids. The germline V gene has CDR1 DFQATT and CDR2 SNEGSKA (reference sequence). As DNA, the CDR3 is TGCAGTGCTAGTTCGACCCAGGGGGTCTATGGCTACACCTTC. This gives the protein CSASSTQGVYGYTF.

This clonotype was seen many times. J is TRBJ2-1 and V is TRBV7-2; perhaps TRBD2 as D (6 bases). The V end lost 5 bases, the J end lost 9 bases, and 14 bases lay between the germline ends. The germline V gene encodes CDR1 SGHTA and CDR2 FQGNSA. This CDR3 region has 13 residues. The CDR3 here is CASSPNGGSEQFF. As DNA, the CDR3 is TGTGCCAGCAGCCCTAACGGGGGAAGTGAGCAGTTCTTC.

This chain joins TRBV7-9 and TRBJ2-7, with D perhaps matching TRBD1 or TRBD2 (5 bases each). Trimming left V 5 bases short and J 3 bases short, with 17 bases between. In germline, CDR1 is SEHNR, CDR2 FQNEAQ (reference sequence). The CDR3 totals 15 residues. The CDR3 reads CASSQTGATLYEQYF. The CDR3 region has the DNA TGTGCCAGCAGCCAAACCGGGGCGACCCTCTACGAGCAGTACTTC.

The gene calls are TRBV6-2 or TRBV6-3 and TRBJ2-7; 8 bases agree with TRBD1. Trimming took 6 bases from V and 0 from J; bases not matched to a gene: 7. Germline V lookup: CDR1 MNHEY, CDR2 SVGEGT. The CDR3 is made up of 15 amino acids. In DNA, the CDR3 is TGTGCCAGCAGCCCCTCAGGGGGCCTCTCCTACGAGCAGTACTTC. Translated: CASSPSGGLSYEQYF.

This clonotype was observed at least ten times. The chain combines TRBV29-1 with TRBJ2-1, with 9 bases identical to TRBD1. The germline CDR1 and CDR2 sequences are SQVTM and ANQGSEA. The CDR3 totals 14 residues. V trimming: 2 bases; J trimming: 3 bases; junction bases outside the gene matches: 2. The CDR3 reads CSVERDRVYNEQFF. In DNA form, the CDR3 reads TGCAGCGTTGAAAGGGACAGGGTCTACAATGAGCAGTTCTTC.

This clonotype was observed a few times. The rearrangement links TRBV12-3 or TRBV12-4 to TRBJ2-5, with 11 positions matching TRBD2. Trimming cost V 2 bases and J 4 bases; bases outside gene matches: 6. This CDR3 has 16 amino acids. CDR3 sequence: CASSLFFGLAGETQYF. The CDR3 nucleotides are TGTGCCAGCAGTTTATTCTTCGGACTAGCGGGAGAGACCCAGTACTTC.

The chain uses TRBV5-1 and TRBJ1-6, with unresolved D. V was clipped by 0 bases and J by 6 bases, with 7 bases between them. Germline V CDR1 and CDR2: SGHRS, YFSETQ. This CDR3 region has 14 residues. CDR3 protein: CASSLDTGNSPLHF. The CDR3 nucleotides read TGCGCCAGCAGCTTGGACACCGGTAATTCACCCCTCCACTTT.

This clonotype has ten or more counts. The chain links TRBV4-3 to TRBJ2-3; TRBD2 agrees at 10 bases. Trimming cost V 0 bases and J 0 bases; bases outside gene matches: 6. The CDR3 is 18 amino acids. Germline CDR1 is LGHNA and CDR2 is YSLEER. In nucleotides, the CDR3 is TGCGCCAGCAGCCAAGATTCGGGACTAGCGCTGAGCACAGATACGCAGTATTTT. Translating it yields CASSQDSGLALSTDTQYF.

The V gene is TRBV7-2, the J gene TRBJ1-5; no clear D. This CDR3 region has 15 residues. Germline CDR1 SGHTA, CDR2 FQGNSA. Trimming pared 3 bases from V and 0 bases from J, leaving 9 bases between. The CDR3 DNA sequence: TGTGCCAGCAGCTTTAGTTCTTATAGCAATCAGCCCCAGCATTTT. It yields the protein CASSFSSYSNQPQHF. Combining the CDR3 with reference TRBV7-2 and TRBJ1-5 gives the whole variable domain GAGVSQSPSNKVTEKGKDVELRCDPISGHTALYWYRQSLGQGLEFLIYFQGNSAPDKSGLPSDRFSAERTGGSVSTLTIQRTQQEDSAVYLCASSFSSYSNQPQHFGDGTRLSIL.